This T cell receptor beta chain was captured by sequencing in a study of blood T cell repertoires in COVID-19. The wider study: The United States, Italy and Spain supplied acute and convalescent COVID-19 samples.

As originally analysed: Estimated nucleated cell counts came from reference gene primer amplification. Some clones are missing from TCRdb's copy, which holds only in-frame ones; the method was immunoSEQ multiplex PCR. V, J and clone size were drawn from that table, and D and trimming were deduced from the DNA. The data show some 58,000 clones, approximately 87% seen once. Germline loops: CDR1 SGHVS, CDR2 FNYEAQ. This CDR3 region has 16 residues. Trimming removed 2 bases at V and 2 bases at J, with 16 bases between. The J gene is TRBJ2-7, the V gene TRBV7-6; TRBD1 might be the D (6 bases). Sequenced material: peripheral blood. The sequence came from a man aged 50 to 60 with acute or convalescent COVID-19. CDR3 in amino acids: CASSLSGTRGAYEQYF. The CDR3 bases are TGTGCCAGCAGCTTAAGTGGGACAAGGGGCGCCTACGAGCAGTACTTC.